This paragraph reports one T cell receptor (beta chain). As TCR cDNA was made by 5'RACE template switching, a universal primer site and UMIs were added. Via MiXCR, TCRdb re-called the 5' RACE reads, giving one row per CDR3 protein. The sample lists 96,000 or so distinct CDR3 sequences; roughly 8.2% were seen once. V shed 0 bases and J shed 5 bases, with 7 bases lying between them. Germline CDR1 and CDR2: MNHEY and SMNVEV (reference sequence). There are 14 residues in the CDR3. The sample comes from a study of T cells after yellow fever vaccination. Across the study: Low-cell-number fractions underwent preparation using SMART-Seq v4 Ultra Low Input.

The study, taken as a whole, reports: Contaminating bulk clonotypes could be abundant in FACS-sorted repertoires. The secondary T-cell response peaked on day 5, not day 15, but was weaker.

The chain joins TRBV27 to TRBJ2-2, with D perhaps TRBD2 (5 bases). This TCR came from a young man who received the YFV17D yellow fever vaccine. The source material was CD8+ T cells not binding an NS4B(214-222) dextramer, sorted from PBMCs, sampled less than 16 days after the first yellow fever vaccination. CDR3 in DNA: TGTGCCAGCAGTTTATCGGAGGCAACCGGGGAGCTGTTTTTT. It is translated as CASSLSEATGELFF.